This passage covers 28 T cell receptor beta chains from one sample sequenced in a study of blood T cells in healthy people across ages. It was with a sample-barcoded 5' primer and a J-beta primer mix that a second PCR of about 7 to 12 cycles was run. TCRdb re-derived calls from the 5' RACE reads in MiXCR, one entry per CDR3 protein. The profile shows 1.5 million to 1.8 million distinct CDR3 sequences, roughly two fifths of them singletons. Sequenced input: blood. These receptors originate from a woman aged 18-29 years in good health.

This chain joins TRBV12-3 or TRBV12-4 and TRBJ2-7, with TRBD1 matching over 9 bases. The CDR3 spans 14 residues. V dropped 2 bases and J dropped 5; count of bases not matched to a gene: 4. CDR3 sequence (DNA): TGTGCCAGCAGTTTATGGGACAGGGTCGACGAGCAGTACTTC. This gives the protein CASSLWDRVDEQYF.

V gene TRBV7-9 combines with J gene TRBJ2-1; 11 bases are shared with TRBD2. The junction had 8 bases not matched to a gene; V was cut back by 4 bases and J by 3 bases. CDR3 length: 17 residues. Germline assignment: CDR1 SEHNR and CDR2 FQNEAQ (reference sequence). CDR3 residues: CASSSTLAGGIYNEQFF. Here the CDR3 DNA reads TGTGCCAGCAGCTCGACCCTAGCGGGAGGTATCTACAATGAGCAGTTCTTC.

V gene TRBV6-1 combines with J gene TRBJ2-1, with D possibly matching TRBD1 (7 bases). The germline V gene encodes CDR1 MNHNS and CDR2 SASEGT. The CDR3 runs to 16 residues. Trimming removed 3 bases from V and 8 bases from J, with 20 bases in between. The CDR3 region has the DNA TGTGCCAGCAGTGACGGCGGGACAGCTGGGCGAGATGAGCAGTTCTTC. Translation: CASSDGGTAGRDEQFF.

To note about this clonotype: A much larger clone differs by one base, so this may be a read error. This chain joins TRBV12-3 or TRBV12-4 and TRBJ2-1; D possibly corresponds to TRBD2 (7 bases). The CDR3 consists of 14 residues. Trimming stripped 6 bases from V and 8 bases from J, with 17 bases between. The CDR3 protein is CASSSDGGGYEQFF. CDR3 bases: TGTGCCAGCAGCTCCGATGGGGGGGGCTATGAGCAGTTCTTC.

The rearrangement uses TRBV4-1 and TRBJ2-1; D could derive from TRBD1 or TRBD2 (6 bases each). V was pared by 3 bases and J by 9 bases, with 15 bases between. Germline V gene lookup returns CDR1 MGHRA and CDR2 YSYEKL. This CDR3 has 14 amino acids. CDR3 sequence reads: CASSQGAPGGEQFF. The CDR3 DNA follows: TGCGCCAGCAGCCAGGGGGCCCCCGGGGGTGAGCAGTTCTTC.

This clonotype came up many times. J is TRBJ2-3 and V is TRBV3-1; D gene unclear. Germline-derived CDR1 and CDR2 are LGHDT and YNNKEL (reference sequence). V was pared by 6 bases and J by 2 bases, with 6 bases between. This CDR3 contains 12 residues. The chain's CDR3 is CASSQLTDTQYF. CDR3 in DNA: TGTGCCAGCAGTCAACTCACAGATACGCAGTATTTT.

The chain combines TRBV5-5 with TRBJ2-1; 7 bases are shared with TRBD2. Germline CDR1 SGHKS, CDR2 YYEKEE (reference sequence). This CDR3 has 15 amino acids. Germline trimming cut 3 bases from V and 4 bases from J; bases unmatched to any gene: 7. The CDR3 region is CASSSTRERYNEQFF. The CDR3 nucleotides are TGTGCCAGCAGCTCGACGCGGGAGAGGTACAATGAGCAGTTCTTC.

Comment on this clonotype: This likely comes from a read error, as the CDR3 has no conserved phenylalanine or tryptophan at its end. V is TRBV11-1 and J is TRBJ2-1; the D gene is possibly TRBD1 (6 bases). The CDR3 loop spans 13 amino acids. V lost 5 bases and J 9 bases, leaving 14 bases between the germline ends. The germline V gene has CDR1 SGHAT and CDR2 FQDESV (reference sequence). CDR3 region: CASSLQADSEQFI. The CDR3 nucleotides are TGTGCCAGCAGCCTACAGGCGGACAGTGAGCAGTTCATC.

This clonotype was seen a few times. The V and J genes are TRBV12-3 or TRBV12-4 and TRBJ2-5; 12 positions agree with TRBD2. V trimming: 8 bases; J trimming: 4 bases; junction bases outside the gene matches: 8. The CDR3 covers 15 residues. The CDR3 reads CASGRLAGAVETQYF. The CDR3 nucleotides read TGTGCCAGCGGCAGACTAGCGGGGGCCGTAGAGACCCAGTACTTC.

As to this clonotype: The DNA is omitted, as the CDR3 cannot be located on it reliably, and the CDR3 follows TCRdb's listing. This chain connects TRBV3-1 to TRBJ2-4. From its first to its last residue, the CDR3 has 15 amino acids. CDR1 is LGHDT, CDR2 YNNKEL, per germline (reference sequence). CDR3: CASSQGIAVQNIQYF.

A few counts support this clonotype. The chain recombines TRBV5-1 with TRBJ2-7; 8 bases are shared with TRBD2. The germline V gene has CDR1 SGHRS and CDR2 YFSETQ. J lost 7 bases, V lost 3 bases, and 9 bases had no gene match. CDR3 size: 14 residues. The CDR3 DNA is TGCGCCAGCAGCTCACTAGCGGACGGGGGTGAGCAGTACTTC. Amino acid sequence: CASSSLADGGEQYF.

This chain links TRBV7-2 with TRBJ2-3, with unresolved D. Germline V gene data show CDR1 as SGHTA and CDR2 as FQGNSA. Trimming pared 1 base from V and 7 bases from J, leaving 12 bases between. CDR3 length: 14 amino acids. The CDR3 reads CASSLDRVKNTQYF. For the CDR3, the DNA is TGTGCCAGCAGCTTAGACCGGGTTAAAAATACGCAGTATTTT.

The table lists this clonotype with a few counts. J is TRBJ2-3 and V is TRBV12-3 or TRBV12-4, with TRBD2 matching over 11 bases. This CDR3 has 16 amino acids. J lost 8 bases, V lost 4 bases, and 11 bases had no gene match. The CDR3 spells CASSSVPSGGHVTQYF. CDR3 in DNA: TGTGCCAGCAGTTCCGTTCCTAGCGGGGGGCACGTTACGCAGTATTTT.

The V and J genes are TRBV7-9 and TRBJ1-2; 9 positions match TRBD1. J gave up 10 bases and V 9 bases, and 9 bases lay outside the gene matches. CDR3 length: 12 amino acids. The germline V gene encodes CDR1 SEHNR and CDR2 FQNEAQ (reference sequence). CDR3 amino acids: CASGRQGEDYTF. In nucleotides, the CDR3 is TGTGCCAGTGGGAGACAGGGGGAGGACTACACCTTC.

The chain couples TRBV7-9 to TRBJ1-2, with a tentative D call TRBD1 (6 bases). This CDR3 has 15 residues. From germline, CDR1 is SEHNR and CDR2 FQNEAQ (reference sequence). Between the trimmed V and J ends, which lost 5 bases and 0 bases, there was a span of 13 bases. This CDR3 is CASSQGGGSNYGYTF. The CDR3 nucleotides are TGTGCCAGCAGCCAGGGAGGGGGGTCTAACTATGGCTACACCTTC. Full variable domain (remainder filled in from reference TRBV7-9 and TRBJ1-2): DTGVSQNPRHKITKRGQNVTFRCDPISEHNRLYWYRQTLGQGPEFLTYFQNEAQLEKSRLLSDRFSAERPKGSFSTLEIQRTEQGDSAMYLCASSQGGGSNYGYTFGSGTRLTVV.

The sample holds a few counts of this clonotype. The V and J genes are TRBV20-1 and TRBJ1-2, with D unclear. The germline V and J ends were trimmed by 3 bases and 0 bases, with 5 bases remaining between them. This CDR3 spans 12 amino acids. The germline V gene encodes CDR1 DFQATT and CDR2 SNEGSKA (reference sequence). In DNA, the CDR3 is TGCAGTGCTAGGTTAACTAACTATGGCTACACCTTC. Protein product: CSARLTNYGYTF.

Remarks on this clonotype: A much larger clone lies a single base off, so this may be a read error. This chain uses TRBV20-1 with TRBJ2-7, with 8 positions matching TRBD2. The CDR3 extends over 14 amino acids. From germline, CDR1 is DFQATT and CDR2 SNEGSKA (reference sequence). V was pared by 6 bases and J by 7 bases, with 14 bases of the junction left unmatched. For the CDR3, the DNA is TGCAGTGCCCTTACTGGCGGGGGGTTTGAGGAGCAGTACTTC. This encodes CSALTGGGFEEQYF.

The genes are TRBV10-3 and TRBJ1-2; D unresolved. Germline assignment: CDR1 ENHRY and CDR2 SYGVKD. Trimming took 8 bases from V and 8 from J, leaving 18 bases between them. CDR3 length: 13 amino acids. CDR3 residues: CAIGLTDAGGYTF. The CDR3, as DNA: TGTGCCATCGGCTTAACGGACGCGGGGGGCTACACCTTC.

The chain carries TRBV12-3 or TRBV12-4 and TRBJ2-3, with 8 bases fitting TRBD1. Losses at the gene ends were 6 bases for V and 2 bases for J; bases not matched to a gene: 13. The CDR3 spans 17 residues. The DNA for the CDR3 is TGTGCCAGCAGATTGACAGGGGCCCCGTCGGCCACAGATACGCAGTATTTT. Translating gives CASRLTGAPSATDTQYF.

The chain combines TRBV29-1 with TRBJ2-1; D unclear. Trimming removed 6 bases at V and 8 bases at J, with 11 bases between. In germline, CDR1 is SQVTM, CDR2 ANQGSEA. This CDR3 comprises 11 residues. Here the CDR3 DNA reads TGCAGCGTGGATTCAGGATATGAGCAGTTCTTC. It specifies CSVDSGYEQFF.

The CDR3 region has the DNA TGTGCCACCAGTGATGCCGGGGGCATACGGGATACGCAGTATTTT. Amino acid sequence: CATSDAGGIRDTQYF. This chain joins TRBV24-1 and TRBJ2-3; D is tentatively TRBD1 or TRBD2 (6 bases each). CDR1 is KGHDR and CDR2 is SFDVKD in the germline V gene. Trimming took off 3 bases at V and 6 bases at J, with 15 bases between the two ends. The CDR3 spans 15 residues.

This rearrangement joins TRBV29-1 to TRBJ2-5; the D gene is possibly TRBD2 (5 bases). CDR3 size: 13 residues. Trimming took off 3 bases at V and 2 bases at J, with 10 bases between the two ends. Germline V gives CDR1 SQVTM, CDR2 ANQGSEA. This chain's CDR3 is CSVERAEQETQYF. Here the CDR3 DNA reads TGCAGCGTTGAGAGGGCAGAACAAGAGACCCAGTACTTC.

The chain carries TRBV6-5 and TRBJ2-1; no definite D call. The CDR3 is made up of 16 amino acids. V lost 0 bases and J lost 0, with 9 bases in between. The germline CDR1 and CDR2 sequences are MNHEY and SVGAGI. CDR3 nucleotides: TGTGCCAGCAGTTACTCCGCCCTCTTCTCCTACAATGAGCAGTTCTTC. Its protein product is CASSYSALFSYNEQFF.

The CDR3 region is CATSSGSAAGRNEQFF. In DNA, the CDR3 is TGTGCCACCAGCAGTGGATCTGCCGCGGGTCGCAATGAGCAGTTCTTC. The chain employs TRBV15 and TRBJ2-1; D is perhaps TRBD2 (5 bases). CDR1 LNHNV and CDR2 YYDKDF come from the germline V gene (reference sequence). Trimming cost V 3 bases and J 6 bases, with 18 bases left between them. This CDR3 is 16 amino acids long. Using reference TRBV15 and TRBJ2-1 for the parts outside the CDR3, the full variable domain is DAMVIQNPRYQVTQFGKPVTLSCSQTLNHNVMYWYQQKSSQAPKLLFHYYDKDFNNEADTPDNFQSRRPNTSFCFLDIRSPGLGDTAMYLCATSSGSAAGRNEQFFGPGTRLTVL.

This clonotype was detected a few times. This rearrangement joins TRBV27 to TRBJ1-2; D not certain. Germline V gene sequence: CDR1 MNHEY, CDR2 SMNVEV (reference sequence). The CDR3 covers 13 residues. Trimming removed 5 bases from V and 3 bases from J, with 10 bases in between. The CDR3 spells CASSPLSYYGYTF. In DNA, the CDR3 is TGTGCCAGCAGTCCCCTAAGCTACTATGGCTACACCTTC.

This clonotype was recorded a few times. DNA for the CDR3: TGTGCCACCAGTGATTCAAGGACAGGGGGCAAGGACAATGAGCAGTTCTTC. This encodes CATSDSRTGGKDNEQFF. V usage is TRBV24-1 and J usage is TRBJ2-1; 11 nucleotides align to TRBD1. The trim removed 2 bases at V and 5 bases at J, leaving 7 bases unmatched. Germline V gene lookup returns CDR1 KGHDR and CDR2 SFDVKD. The CDR3 consists of 17 residues.

This clonotype was detected a few times. This sequence joins TRBV11-2 and TRBJ1-2; D gene unclear. This CDR3 is built from 16 residues. Germline assignment: CDR1 SGHAT and CDR2 FQNNGV. Between the trimmed V and J ends, which lost 1 base and 8 bases, there was a span of 20 bases. CDR3 nucleotide sequence: TGTGCCAGCAGCTTAGCGCTAGCCGGCGCGATAGGGGGCTACACCTTC. It is translated as CASSLALAGAIGGYTF.

This clonotype is a singleton in its sample. With a much larger clone just one base away, this may be a read error. The chain has TRBV7-2 and TRBJ2-3; D is unresolved. The CDR3 length is 16 residues. CDR1 SGHTA and CDR2 FQGNSA come from the germline V gene. Here the CDR3 DNA reads TGTGCCAGCAGCTTAGAAAGACAACTTAGCACAGAGACGCAGTATTTT. Amino acid sequence: CASSLERQLSTETQYF.